These 25 T cell receptor beta chains came from one sample sequenced in a study of blood T cell repertoires in COVID-19. Here immunoSEQ multiplex PCR was the method, and the copy in TCRdb shows in-frame clones only, minus some. Of about 140,000 clones in the sample, 65% to 90% are singletons; the top ten hold about 3.2%. The sample comprised peripheral blood. Receptor source: a man aged 50 or older with acute or convalescent COVID-19.

This chain uses TRBV5-1 with TRBJ2-7; 9 bases map to TRBD1. Germline V lookup: CDR1 SGHRS, CDR2 YFSETQ. The CDR3 spans 15 residues. Trimming removed 3 bases from V and 5 bases from J; junction bases left unmatched: 9. CDR3 protein: CASSSGQGISDEQYF. The CDR3 DNA reads as TGCGCCAGCAGCTCGGGACAGGGCATTTCCGACGAGCAGTACTTC.

This clone was found once. V is TRBV3-1 (or the pseudogene TRBV3-2) and J is TRBJ2-7, with 14 nucleotides matching TRBD2. V shed 4 bases and J 0 bases; nucleotides not matched to a gene: 8. CDR1 and CDR2 (germline): LGHDT, YNNKEL (reference sequence). CDR3 length: 18 amino acids. CDR3 protein: CASSPWTSGGLLSYEQYF. The CDR3, as DNA: TGTGCCAGCAGCCCCTGGACTAGCGGGGGGCTACTCTCCTACGAGCAGTACTTC.

The rearrangement links TRBV9 to TRBJ1-1; 7 positions match TRBD1. Trimming at V came to 2 bases and at J to 5 bases, leaving 12 bases not matched to a gene. CDR1 is SGDLS and CDR2 is YYNGEE in the germline V gene. The CDR3 runs to 16 residues. CDR3 DNA sequence: TGTGCCAGCAGCGTGGCCTCGACAGGGCTGCGGACTGAAGCTTTCTTT. It yields the protein CASSVASTGLRTEAFF.

The chain employs TRBV3-1 (or the pseudogene TRBV3-2) and TRBJ2-2, with 12 positions matching TRBD2. CDR1 and CDR2 from the germline V gene are LGHDT and YNNKEL (reference sequence). V lost 4 bases, J lost 0 bases, and 9 bases stayed unmatched. The CDR3 is made up of 19 amino acids. DNA of the CDR3: TGTGCCAGCAGCCGCCACCGGACTAGCGGGACCTCGAACACCGGGGAGCTGTTTTTT. Amino acid sequence: CASSRHRTSGTSNTGELFF.

The chain combines TRBV9 with TRBJ2-3, with TRBD1 as a possible D gene (6 bases). The V and J ends lost 0 bases and 9 bases respectively, with 20 bases between them. Per germline, CDR1 SGDLS and CDR2 YYNGEE. CDR3 length: 16 residues. CDR3 sequence reads: CASSVDGGQQIRTQYF. CDR3 DNA: TGTGCCAGCAGCGTAGATGGGGGACAACAGATAAGGACGCAGTATTTT.

The chain combines TRBV6-2 or TRBV6-3 with TRBJ2-1, with D possibly TRBD2 on 7 matching bases. Trimming stripped 2 bases from V and 4 bases from J, with 18 bases between. Germline lookup yields CDR1 MNHEY and CDR2 SVGEGT. This CDR3 has 17 amino acids. CDR3 bases: TGTGCCAGCAGTTACATCTGGGGGGGGCCTTTATACAATGAGCAGTTCTTC. It encodes CASSYIWGGPLYNEQFF.

The chain links TRBV6-5 to TRBJ1-3; D gene unclear. Germline CDR1 MNHEY, CDR2 SVGAGI. This CDR3 contains 13 residues. V shed 7 bases and J shed 2 bases, with 9 bases lying between them. The CDR3 loop is CASKDGPGNTIYF. The CDR3 DNA sequence: TGTGCCAGCAAGGATGGGCCTGGAAACACCATATATTTT.

V and J are TRBV2 and TRBJ1-5; 7 bases fit TRBD1. The trim removed 5 bases at V and 5 bases at J, leaving 6 bases unmatched. The CDR3 runs 14 residues. Germline V gene data show CDR1 as SNHLY and CDR2 as FYNNEI. The CDR3 region has the DNA TGTGCCAGCAGTTCGGACAGGAGCGATCAGCCCCAGCATTTT. Protein sequence: CASSSDRSDQPQHF.

The chain links TRBV28 to TRBJ1-4; 11 bases align to TRBD1. The J segment lost 6 bases and the V segment lost 2 bases, leaving 5 bases of the junction unmatched. Germline CDR1 is MDHEN and CDR2 is SYDVKM. The CDR3 length is 16 residues. Here the CDR3 DNA reads TGTGCCAGCAGTTTAGGAGGACAGGGGGCTTATGAAAAACTGTTTTTT. This gives the protein CASSLGGQGAYEKLFF.

This chain joins TRBV11-3 and TRBJ2-2; D is ambiguous. This CDR3 spans 17 amino acids. V lost 4 bases and J 2 bases, leaving 17 bases between the germline ends. The germline V gene encodes CDR1 SGHNT and CDR2 YENEEA. CDR3 residues: CASSSHRSQGNTGELFF. CDR3 sequence (DNA): TGTGCCAGCAGCTCCCATAGGAGCCAAGGCAACACCGGGGAGCTGTTTTTT.

J is TRBJ2-6 and V is TRBV5-5; 7 bases match TRBD1. Trimming at V came to 4 bases and at J to 0 bases, leaving 7 bases not matched to a gene. The CDR3 has 17 residues. Germline CDR1 SGHKS, CDR2 YYEKEE (reference sequence). The CDR3 reads CASSVTGYGSGANVLTF. Here the CDR3 DNA reads TGTGCCAGCAGCGTGACAGGGTACGGCTCTGGGGCCAACGTCCTGACTTTC.

V is TRBV9 and J is TRBJ2-3; possible D gene TRBD1, 6 bases. This CDR3 comprises 14 residues. V lost 4 bases to trimming and J lost 2 bases, with 11 bases between them. In germline, CDR1 is SGDLS, CDR2 YYNGEE. CDR3 bases: TGTGCCAGCAGCCGAGGGGGATTCACAGATACGCAGTATTTT. It encodes CASSRGGFTDTQYF.

The sample holds a few counts of this clone. The gene calls are TRBV7-9 and TRBJ2-7; 7 bases are shared with TRBD1. V gave up 4 bases and J gave up 4 bases; unmatched junction bases: 10. The CDR3 length is 15 residues. Germline-derived CDR1 and CDR2 are SEHNR and FQNEAQ (reference sequence). The DNA of the CDR3 is TGTGCCAGCAGCTCACCGGGACAGCTATTTTACGAGCAGTACTTC. It encodes CASSSPGQLFYEQYF.

The genes are TRBV19 and TRBJ1-6, with 7 bases fitting TRBD1. Per the germline V gene, CDR1 is LNHDA and CDR2 is SQIVND (reference sequence). The CDR3 extends over 16 amino acids. V dropped 4 bases and J dropped 7; count of bases not matched to a gene: 10. For the CDR3, the DNA is TGTGCCAGTAGTAGCAGGACAGGTTCGGTGAATTCACCCCTCCACTTT. Translating gives CASSSRTGSVNSPLHF.

The genes are TRBV9 and TRBJ2-1, with 9 bases aligning to TRBD2. Germline lookup yields CDR1 SGDLS and CDR2 YYNGEE. Trimming at V came to 2 bases and at J to 5 bases, leaving 8 bases not matched to a gene. CDR3 length: 16 amino acids. Written as DNA, the CDR3 is TGTGCCAGCAGCGTGGGCGGGAGGGCCAGAGACAATGAGCAGTTCTTC. This gives the protein CASSVGGRARDNEQFF.

This clone was observed a handful of times. The rearrangement links TRBV27 to TRBJ1-2; 8 nucleotides match TRBD1. Looked up from germline, CDR1 is MNHEY and CDR2 is SMNVEV (reference sequence). The V segment lost 4 bases and the J segment 4 bases; nucleotides outside the gene matches: 8. This CDR3 contains 15 residues. The CDR3 sequence: CASSSQATGAYGYTF. CDR3 nucleotides: TGTGCCAGCAGTTCCCAAGCGACAGGGGCCTATGGCTACACCTTC.

The chain combines TRBV6-2 or TRBV6-3 with TRBJ2-7; D remains unclear. V dropped 2 bases and J dropped 4 bases, with 6 bases sitting between them. From germline, CDR1 is MNHEY and CDR2 SVGEGT. The CDR3 consists of 12 residues. The CDR3 DNA sequence: TGTGCCAGCAGTTACGCAGGATACGAGCAGTACTTC. This encodes CASSYAGYEQYF.

The genes are TRBV2 and TRBJ1-2; TRBD1 might be the D (5 bases). Germline CDR1 reads SNHLY; CDR2 reads FYNNEI. Trimming removed 7 bases at V and 0 bases at J, with 9 bases between. The CDR3 loop spans 13 amino acids. CDR3 in amino acids: CASTTVSNYGYTF. DNA of the CDR3: TGTGCCAGCACGACAGTATCTAACTATGGCTACACCTTC. Complete variable domain (other parts from reference TRBV2 and TRBJ1-2): EPEVTQTPSHQVTQMGQEVILRCVPISNHLYFYWYRQILGQKVEFLVSFYNNEISEKSEIFDDQFSVERPDGSNFTLKIRSTKLEDSAMYFCASTTVSNYGYTFGSGTRLTVV.

The rearrangement joins TRBV7-2 to TRBJ1-1, with unresolved D. V was pared by 2 bases and J by 0 bases, with 4 bases between. Germline CDR1 reads SGHTA; CDR2 reads FQGNSA. The CDR3 runs to 13 residues. CDR3 DNA sequence: TGTGCCAGCAGCTTACGTATGAACACTGAAGCTTTCTTT. Amino acid sequence: CASSLRMNTEAFF.

This chain connects TRBV24-1 to TRBJ2-3; 12 bases are shared with TRBD2. V lost 4 bases to trimming and J lost 3 bases; unmatched junction nucleotides: 7. The length of the CDR3 is 17 residues. Germline loops: CDR1 KGHDR, CDR2 SFDVKD. The DNA of the CDR3 is TGTGCCACCAGTGACTTGACTAGCGGGAGCCTAACAGATACGCAGTATTTT. Protein sequence: CATSDLTSGSLTDTQYF.

The rearrangement links TRBV12-3 or TRBV12-4 to TRBJ2-1; D remains ambiguous. The CDR3 extends over 12 amino acids. V lost 3 bases, J lost 4 bases, and 4 bases lay in between. The CDR3 here is CASSFEYNEQFF. CDR3 DNA: TGTGCCAGCAGTTTTGAGTACAATGAGCAGTTCTTC.

The chain couples TRBV30 to TRBJ1-5; no clear D. CDR1 and CDR2 (germline): GTSNPN, SVGIG (reference sequence). The CDR3 loop spans 13 amino acids. V dropped 5 bases and J dropped 5 bases, with 13 bases sitting between them. The CDR3 coding sequence is TGTGCCTGGGCGAGGGCAGCGCATCAGCCCCAGCATTTT. Amino acid sequence: CAWARAAHQPQHF.

In nucleotides, the CDR3 is TGTGCCAGTAGTATAGGGGGTGACAGGTCAGGGCGGAATAATTCACCCCTCCACTTT. Translation gives CASSIGGDRSGRNNSPLHF. J is TRBJ1-6 and V is TRBV19, with D perhaps TRBD1 (6 bases). The germline V gene has CDR1 LNHDA and CDR2 SQIVND (reference sequence). This CDR3 region has 19 residues. The germline V and J ends were trimmed by 1 base and 5 bases, with 21 bases remaining between them.

The rearrangement joins TRBV5-1 to TRBJ1-2, with TRBD1 matching 9 bases. V lost 4 bases, J lost 6 bases, and 10 bases stayed unmatched. Germline-derived CDR1 and CDR2 are SGHRS and YFSETQ. CDR3 length equals 15 residues. This CDR3 reads CASSRSGTGSDGYTF. As DNA, the CDR3 is TGCGCCAGCAGCCGATCTGGGACAGGGTCTGATGGCTACACCTTC.

The chain uses TRBV5-1 and TRBJ1-1; 9 nucleotides agree with TRBD1. CDR3 length equals 14 residues. The junction had 7 bases not matched to a gene; V was cut back by 5 bases and J by 5 bases. Germline CDR1 is SGHRS and CDR2 is YFSETQ. The CDR3 here is CASSSRTGVTEAFF. The CDR3 DNA follows: TGCGCCAGCAGTTCCCGGACAGGGGTGACTGAAGCTTTCTTT.